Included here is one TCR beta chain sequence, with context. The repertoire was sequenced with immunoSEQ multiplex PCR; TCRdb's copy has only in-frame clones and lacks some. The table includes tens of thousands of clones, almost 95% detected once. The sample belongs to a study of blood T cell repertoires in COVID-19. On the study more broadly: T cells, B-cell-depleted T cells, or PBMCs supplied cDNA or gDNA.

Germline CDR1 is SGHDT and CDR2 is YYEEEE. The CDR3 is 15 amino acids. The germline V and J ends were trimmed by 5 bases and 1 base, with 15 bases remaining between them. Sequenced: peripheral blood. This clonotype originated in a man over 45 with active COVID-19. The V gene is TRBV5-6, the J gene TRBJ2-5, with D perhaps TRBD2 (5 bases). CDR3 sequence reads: CASSFPLAVQETQYF. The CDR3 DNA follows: TGTGCCAGCAGTTTCCCCCTAGCAGTCCAAGAGACCCAGTACTTC.